The next 28 T cell receptor beta chains were all read from a single sample in a study of shared clonotypes between healthy human individuals. Terminally differentiated effector memory CD45RA+ cells were left out of the naive CD8 fraction, which was CD45RO-negative and positively selected for CCR7. Sequencing was performed with immunoSEQ multiplex PCR; in TCRdb, only in-frame clones are kept and a portion is missing. Of about 680,000 clones listed, roughly nine tenths are singletons. Sample: naive CD8+ T cells sorted from blood. The receptor set was obtained from a man aged 30 to 45 in good health.

V is TRBV29-1 and J is TRBJ2-2, with TRBD2 identical over 9 bases. V dropped 3 bases and J dropped 6; count of bases not matched to a gene: 5. The CDR3 has 14 residues. In germline, CDR1 is SQVTM, CDR2 ANQGSEA. DNA for the CDR3: TGCAGCGTTGAGGCGGGAGGGCATTCCGGGGAGCTGTTTTTT. This gives the protein CSVEAGGHSGELFF.

The chain joins TRBV27 to TRBJ2-1; no clear D. V dropped 5 bases and J dropped 9 bases, with 14 bases sitting between them. Germline lookup yields CDR1 MNHEY and CDR2 SMNVEV (reference sequence). The CDR3 covers 13 residues. The CDR3 loop reads CASSPTTGSEQFF. The CDR3 region has the DNA TGTGCCAGCAGTCCCACAACCGGGTCTGAGCAGTTCTTC.

The J gene is TRBJ2-3, the V gene TRBV7-9; D gene unclear. Germline CDR1 SEHNR, CDR2 FQNEAQ (reference sequence). The CDR3 consists of 15 residues. With 3 bases removed from V and 3 bases from J, the gap between germline ends came to 13 bases. The CDR3 region is CASSFPLSGTDTQYF. The CDR3 region has the DNA TGTGCCAGCAGCTTCCCTTTGAGTGGGACAGATACGCAGTATTTT.

V usage is TRBV14 and J usage is TRBJ2-2; D not certain. The CDR3 runs 15 residues. The V and J ends lost 0 bases and 4 bases respectively, with 9 bases between them. Germline V gene lookup returns CDR1 SGHDN and CDR2 FVKESK. Here the CDR3 DNA reads TGTGCCAGCAGCCAAGACTCCCCATCCACCGGGGAGCTGTTTTTT. It yields the protein CASSQDSPSTGELFF.

The rearrangement uses TRBV11-2 and TRBJ1-4; D remains unclear. V was trimmed by 1 base and J by 0 bases, leaving 9 bases between them. CDR1 is SGHAT, CDR2 FQNNGV, per germline. The CDR3 is 16 residues long. The CDR3 region is CASSLAPPATNEKLFF. The CDR3, as DNA: TGTGCCAGCAGCTTAGCGCCGCCGGCAACTAATGAAAAACTGTTTTTT.

This clone has more than one count but fewer than ten. The V call is TRBV25-1, the J call TRBJ2-2; 8 nucleotides line up with TRBD1. CDR1 is MGHDK and CDR2 is SYGVNS in the germline V gene. The CDR3 is 14 amino acids. Losses at the gene ends were 5 bases for V and 3 bases for J; bases not matched to a gene: 2. In nucleotides, the CDR3 is TGTGCCAGCAGTCCAGGGGGCGACACCGGGGAGCTGTTTTTT. As protein: CASSPGGDTGELFF.

The chain recombines TRBV6-5 with TRBJ1-1; D possibly corresponds to TRBD1 (6 bases). Germline values: CDR1 MNHEY, CDR2 SVGAGI. The CDR3 consists of 16 residues. V lost 2 bases, J lost 0 bases, and 13 bases lay in between. The CDR3, as DNA: TGTGCCAGCAGTTACGAGTCCGGACAGTTGAACACTGAAGCTTTCTTT. This codes for CASSYESGQLNTEAFF.

The rearrangement joins TRBV4-1 to TRBJ2-1; no clear D. Germline V gene data show CDR1 as MGHRA and CDR2 as YSYEKL. The CDR3 is made up of 11 amino acids. The V end lost 0 bases, the J end lost 16 bases, and 10 bases lay between the germline ends. Here the CDR3 DNA reads TGCGCCAGCAGCCAAGAGCCGAGCACCTTCTTC. This codes for CASSQEPSTFF.

The J gene is TRBJ2-1, the V gene TRBV19; D is unresolved. This CDR3 is 11 amino acids long. The V gene lost 7 bases and the J gene lost 3 bases, with 4 bases spanning the gap. Germline CDR1 reads LNHDA; CDR2 reads SQIVND (reference sequence). CDR3: CASKGYNEQFF. Here the CDR3 DNA reads TGTGCCAGTAAAGGCTACAATGAGCAGTTCTTC. Based on the CDR3 plus reference TRBV19 and TRBJ2-1, the full variable domain is DGGITQSPKYLFRKEGQNVTLSCEQNLNHDAMYWYRQDPGQGLRLIYYSQIVNDFQKGDIAEGYSVSREKKESFPLTVTSAQKNPTAFYLCASKGYNEQFFGPGTRLTVL.

This rearrangement joins TRBV9 to TRBJ2-1; D is possibly TRBD2 (5 bases). With 10 bases removed from V and 8 bases from J, the gap between germline ends came to 19 bases. CDR3 length equals 13 residues. Germline CDR1 reads SGDLS; CDR2 reads YYNGEE. The CDR3 sequence: CAEGSSGSHEQFF. CDR3 bases: TGTGCCGAAGGGTCGAGTGGGAGTCATGAGCAGTTCTTC.

This clone is a singleton in its sample. This specimen includes other DNA sequences encoding the same CDR3. CDR3 region: CASSLGQMNTEAFF. The CDR3, as DNA: TGTGCCAGCAGTCTTGGACAGATGAACACTGAAGCTTTCTTT. V gene TRBV27 combines with J gene TRBJ1-1; D is possibly TRBD1 (6 bases). The CDR3 has 14 amino acids. Germline V gene lookup returns CDR1 MNHEY and CDR2 SMNVEV (reference sequence). The V end lost 5 bases, the J end lost 0 bases, and 10 bases lay between the germline ends.

This chain links TRBV4-1 with TRBJ2-3; D gene unclear. Germline values: CDR1 MGHRA, CDR2 YSYEKL. V lost 4 bases, J lost 1 base, and 9 bases lay in between. This CDR3 is 14 amino acids long. This CDR3 is CASSLGFGTDTQYF. The DNA for the CDR3 is TGCGCCAGCAGCCTAGGCTTCGGCACAGATACGCAGTATTTT.

V and J are TRBV27 and TRBJ2-5; 10 bases align to TRBD2. From germline, CDR1 is MNHEY and CDR2 SMNVEV (reference sequence). CDR3 length equals 16 residues. J lost 5 bases, V lost 0 bases, and 6 bases had no gene match. CDR3 sequence: CASSLSASGSGETQYF. The CDR3 DNA is TGTGCCAGCAGTTTATCGGCTAGCGGGAGTGGTGAGACCCAGTACTTC.

This chain links TRBV5-1 with TRBJ2-7; 11 nucleotides align to TRBD1. Germline V gene sequence: CDR1 SGHRS, CDR2 YFSETQ. The CDR3 runs to 15 residues. V trimming: 4 bases; J trimming: 2 bases; junction bases outside the gene matches: 5. CDR3 protein: CASSPGTGGAYEQYF. CDR3 nucleotide sequence: TGCGCCAGCAGCCCCGGGACAGGGGGGGCCTACGAGCAGTACTTC.

This rearrangement joins TRBV5-6 to TRBJ1-2, with 7 bases identical to TRBD1. The CDR3 is made up of 14 amino acids. In germline, CDR1 is SGHDT, CDR2 YYEEEE. The trim removed 4 bases at V and 0 bases at J, leaving 3 bases unmatched. This CDR3 is CASSPTGTNYGYTF. The CDR3 nucleotides are TGTGCCAGCAGCCCGACAGGGACTAACTATGGCTACACCTTC.

This chain links TRBV10-3 with TRBJ2-6; D gene ambiguous. This CDR3 is 18 amino acids long. CDR1 is ENHRY, CDR2 SYGVKD, per germline. The V gene lost 5 bases and the J gene lost 5 bases, with 22 bases spanning the gap. CDR3 DNA sequence: TGTGCCATCAGTTTTAAGGGCTGTATACAAAGTCGGGCCAACGTCCTGACTTTC. Translation: CAISFKGCIQSRANVLTF.

This sequence joins TRBV21-1 and TRBJ1-1. TRBV21-1 represents a pseudogene. The CDR3 loop spans 13 amino acids. The CDR3 region has the DNA TGTGCCAGCAGCAATTGGATGAACACTGAAGCTTTCTTT. Protein: CASSNWMNTEAFF.

This chain joins TRBV9 and TRBJ1-2; D not certain. V was shortened by 6 bases and J by 3 bases, with 9 bases between the two germline ends. CDR1 is SGDLS, CDR2 YYNGEE, per germline. The CDR3 covers 12 residues. The CDR3 reads CASKNVDYGYTF. CDR3 DNA: TGTGCCAGCAAGAATGTGGACTATGGCTACACCTTC.

This clone was found once. V and J are TRBV10-1 and TRBJ1-4; possibly TRBD1 for D (5 bases). V was cut by 5 bases and J by 1 base, with 11 bases left in between. The CDR3 length is 15 residues. Per the germline V gene, CDR1 is WNHNN and CDR2 is SYGVQD (reference sequence). CDR3 residues: CASSPGTQTNEKLFF. The CDR3 DNA follows: TGCGCCAGCAGTCCCGGGACCCAAACTAATGAAAAACTGTTTTTT.

The chain uses TRBV27 and TRBJ2-1, with TRBD1 as a possible D gene (5 bases). V lost 7 bases and J lost 1, with 14 bases in between. This CDR3 region has 15 residues. Germline CDR1 is MNHEY and CDR2 is SMNVEV (reference sequence). The CDR3 here is CASNSWTSSYNEQFF. The CDR3 DNA reads as TGTGCCAGCAACTCATGGACAAGTTCCTACAATGAGCAGTTCTTC.

The rearrangement uses TRBV30 and TRBJ1-2; D gene uncertain. Germline V gene lookup returns CDR1 GTSNPN and CDR2 SVGIG (reference sequence). Trimming cost V 0 bases and J 6 bases, with 17 bases left between them. The CDR3 is 15 amino acids. CDR3 in DNA: TGTGCCTGGAGTGTACCGACACGCGGGATGAATGGCTACACCTTC. Residues: CAWSVPTRGMNGYTF.

The chain has TRBV4-1 and TRBJ2-7; 7 nucleotides agree with TRBD1. Germline loops: CDR1 MGHRA, CDR2 YSYEKL. The V and J ends lost 5 bases and 5 bases, in that order; junction bases with no gene match: 18. The CDR3 is 17 residues long. Written as DNA, the CDR3 is TGCGCCAGCAGCTTAAGACCCGGGACAGATTTAAGCCACGAGCAGTACTTC. Its protein product is CASSLRPGTDLSHEQYF.

The chain carries TRBV27 and TRBJ1-1; D uncertain. The V and J ends lost 6 bases and 1 base respectively, with 9 bases between them. The CDR3 contains 13 residues. In germline, CDR1 is MNHEY, CDR2 SMNVEV (reference sequence). The CDR3 protein is CASRTRQNTEAFF. The CDR3 nucleotides are TGTGCCAGCAGAACCCGGCAGAACACTGAAGCTTTCTTT.

This clone was detected only a few times. The chain is built from TRBV5-6 and TRBJ2-5; D gene ambiguous. Deletions cut 4 bases from V and 5 bases from J, with 12 bases between. Germline CDR1 SGHDT, CDR2 YYEEEE. This CDR3 comprises 13 residues. The CDR3 sequence: CASSHLLRETQYF. For the CDR3, the DNA is TGTGCCAGCAGCCACCTCCTTCGGGAGACCCAGTACTTC.

This CDR3 is CASSSRTYSTDTQYF. The CDR3 DNA reads as TGTGCCAGCAGTTCCCGGACCTATAGCACAGATACGCAGTATTTT. The genes are TRBV6-6 and TRBJ2-3; no definite D call. Germline CDR1 MNHNY, CDR2 SVGAGI (reference sequence). V was trimmed by 4 bases and J by 0 bases, leaving 11 bases between them. The CDR3 has 15 amino acids.

The rearrangement links TRBV27 to TRBJ2-1; 11 bases match TRBD2. The CDR3 covers 16 residues. Trimming cost V 6 bases and J 0 bases; bases outside gene matches: 4. Looked up from germline, CDR1 is MNHEY and CDR2 is SMNVEV (reference sequence). The CDR3 sequence is CASSPTSGSSYNEQFF. In DNA, the CDR3 is TGTGCCAGCAGCCCTACTAGCGGGAGCTCCTACAATGAGCAGTTCTTC.

The V and J genes are TRBV5-5 and TRBJ2-5; no clear D gene. Germline lookup yields CDR1 SGHKS and CDR2 YYEKEE (reference sequence). The ends were cut back, 0 bases at V and 5 bases at J, with 11 bases in the middle. This CDR3 contains 14 residues. The CDR3 DNA is TGTGCCAGCAGCTTGGGGGCGTGGGTGGAGACCCAGTACTTC. Its protein product is CASSLGAWVETQYF.

The chain has TRBV19 and TRBJ2-5, with D unclear. The CDR3 consists of 13 residues. V gave up 7 bases and J gave up 5 bases, with 14 bases separating them. The germline V gene has CDR1 LNHDA and CDR2 SQIVND (reference sequence). CDR3 nucleotide sequence: TGTGCCAGTAAGCCCTACGGAAGCGAGACCCAGTACTTC. It translates to CASKPYGSETQYF.